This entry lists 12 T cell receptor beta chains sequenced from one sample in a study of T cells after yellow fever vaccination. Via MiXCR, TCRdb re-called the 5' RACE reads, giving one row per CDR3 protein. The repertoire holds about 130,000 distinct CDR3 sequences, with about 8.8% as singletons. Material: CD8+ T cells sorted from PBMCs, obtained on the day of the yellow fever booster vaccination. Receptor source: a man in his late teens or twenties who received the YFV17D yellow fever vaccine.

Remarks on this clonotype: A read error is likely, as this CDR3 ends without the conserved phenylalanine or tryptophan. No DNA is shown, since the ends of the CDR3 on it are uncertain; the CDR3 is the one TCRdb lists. CDR3 sequence reads: CASSRLEGRIG. The chain uses TRBV12-3 or TRBV12-4 and TRBJ1-1. 11 amino acids form the CDR3, both terminal residues included.

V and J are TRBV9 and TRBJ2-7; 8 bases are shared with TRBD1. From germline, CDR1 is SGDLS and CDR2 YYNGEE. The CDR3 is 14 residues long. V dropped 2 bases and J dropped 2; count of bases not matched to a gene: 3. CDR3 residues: CASSVRTGPYEQYF. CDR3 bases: TGTGCCAGCAGCGTTCGGACAGGGCCCTACGAGCAGTACTTC.

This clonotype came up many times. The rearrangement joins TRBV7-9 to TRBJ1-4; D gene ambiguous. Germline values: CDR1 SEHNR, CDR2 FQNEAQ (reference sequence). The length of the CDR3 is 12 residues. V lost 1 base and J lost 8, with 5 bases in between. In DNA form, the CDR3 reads TGTGCCAGCAGCTTAGGGAGAGAAAAACTGTTTTTT. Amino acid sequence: CASSLGREKLFF.

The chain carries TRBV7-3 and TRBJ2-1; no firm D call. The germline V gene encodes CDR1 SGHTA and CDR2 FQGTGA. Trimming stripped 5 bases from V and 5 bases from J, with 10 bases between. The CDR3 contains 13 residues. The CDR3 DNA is TGTGCCAGCAGCGGCACTGCAGACAATGAGCAGTTCTTC. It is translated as CASSGTADNEQFF.

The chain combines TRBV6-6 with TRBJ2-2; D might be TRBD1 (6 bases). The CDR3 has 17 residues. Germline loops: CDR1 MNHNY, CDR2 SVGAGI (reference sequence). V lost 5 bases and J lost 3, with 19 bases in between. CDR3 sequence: CASSLKLTGSDTGELFF. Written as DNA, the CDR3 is TGTGCCAGCAGTCTTAAACTCACAGGGTCGGACACCGGGGAGCTGTTTTTT.

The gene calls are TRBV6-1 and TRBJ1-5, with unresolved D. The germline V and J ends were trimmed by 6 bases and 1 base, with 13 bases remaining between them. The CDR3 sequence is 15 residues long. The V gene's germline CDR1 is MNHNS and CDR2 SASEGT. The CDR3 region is CASRGRAGSNQPQHF. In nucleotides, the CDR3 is TGTGCCAGCAGGGGGAGGGCGGGCAGCAATCAGCCCCAGCATTTT.

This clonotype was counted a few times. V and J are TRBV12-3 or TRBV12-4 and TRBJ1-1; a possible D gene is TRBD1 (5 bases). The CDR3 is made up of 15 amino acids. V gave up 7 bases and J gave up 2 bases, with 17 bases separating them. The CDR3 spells CASKGFGAENTEAFF. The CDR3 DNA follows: TGTGCCAGCAAGGGATTTGGGGCGGAAAACACTGAAGCTTTCTTT.

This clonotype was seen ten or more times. The CDR3 here is CASSPGQGYEQYF. Written as DNA, the CDR3 is TGTGCCAGCTCACCAGGACAGGGCTACGAGCAGTACTTC. This chain joins TRBV7-2 and TRBJ2-7; 8 nucleotides align to TRBD1. Trimming took 8 bases from V and 3 from J; bases not matched to a gene: 6. Germline CDR1 and CDR2: SGHTA and FQGNSA. The CDR3 is 13 amino acids.

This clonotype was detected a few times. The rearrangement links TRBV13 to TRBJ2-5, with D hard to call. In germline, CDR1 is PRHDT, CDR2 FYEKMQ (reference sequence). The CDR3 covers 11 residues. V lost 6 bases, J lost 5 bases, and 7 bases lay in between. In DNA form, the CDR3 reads TGTGCCAGCAGGCTCGAGGAGACCCAGTACTTC. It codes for CASRLEETQYF.

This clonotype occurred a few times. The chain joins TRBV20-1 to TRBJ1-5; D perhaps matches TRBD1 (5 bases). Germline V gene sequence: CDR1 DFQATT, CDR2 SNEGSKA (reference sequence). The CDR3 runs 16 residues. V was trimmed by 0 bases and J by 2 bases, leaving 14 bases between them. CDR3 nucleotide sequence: TGCAGTGCTAGAGACCCGGAGGGGAAGGGCAATCAGCCCCAGCATTTT. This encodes CSARDPEGKGNQPQHF.

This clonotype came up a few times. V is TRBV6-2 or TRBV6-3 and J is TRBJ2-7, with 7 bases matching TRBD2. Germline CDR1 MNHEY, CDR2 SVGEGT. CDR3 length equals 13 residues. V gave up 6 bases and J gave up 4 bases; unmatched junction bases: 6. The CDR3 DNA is TGTGCCAGCAGCCCTGCAGCGGGGTACGAGCAGTACTTC. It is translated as CASSPAAGYEQYF.

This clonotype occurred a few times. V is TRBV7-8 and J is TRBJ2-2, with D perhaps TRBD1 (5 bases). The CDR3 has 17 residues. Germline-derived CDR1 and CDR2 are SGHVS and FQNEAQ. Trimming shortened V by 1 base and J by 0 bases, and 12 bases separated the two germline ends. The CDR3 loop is CASSLGAGFTNTGELFF. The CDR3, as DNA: TGTGCCAGCAGCTTAGGGGCAGGGTTTACGAACACCGGGGAGCTGTTTTTT.